One sample yielded the 20 T cell receptor beta chains listed below, sequenced in a study of CD8+ T cells in alopecia areata. RNA, once extracted, was reverse transcribed into cDNA for use as the sequencing template. TCRdb's copy holds only in-frame clones and misses some; the assay was immunoSEQ multiplex PCR. Of 120,000 or so clones in the sample, 58% were seen once. Sequenced here: CD4+ T cells sorted from blood, sampled at week 0. Receptor source: a human donor with alopecia areata.

A remark on this clone: Since the CDR3 does not end with the conserved phenylalanine or tryptophan, this likely comes from a read error. This chain joins TRBV4-3 and TRBJ1-2; no definite D call. The CDR3 runs to 13 residues. V shed 0 bases and J shed 6 bases, with 8 bases lying between them. Germline CDR1 and CDR2: LGHNA and YSLEER. The CDR3 coding sequence is TGCGCCAGCAGCCAAGATTCCCGGAATGGCTACACCCTC. Translation: CASSQDSRNGYTL.

Here the CDR3 DNA reads TGCGCCAGCAGCCAGTCGACAGGGGGCGATTTATTGAACACTGAAGCTTTCTTT. Translation: CASSQSTGGDLLNTEAFF. The chain employs TRBV4-3 and TRBJ1-1, with 10 bases identical to TRBD1. With 3 bases clipped from V and 0 bases from J, the junction kept 10 bases outside the gene matches. This CDR3 has 18 residues. Germline CDR1 LGHNA, CDR2 YSLEER.

The chain combines TRBV9 with TRBJ1-1, with a weak D call TRBD1 (6 bases). The CDR3 contains 13 residues. Per the germline V gene, CDR1 is SGDLS and CDR2 is YYNGEE. V lost 0 bases and J 6 bases, leaving 9 bases between the germline ends. The chain's CDR3 is CASSVAAGAEAFF. Here the CDR3 DNA reads TGTGCCAGCAGCGTAGCGGCAGGGGCTGAAGCTTTCTTT.

This chain joins TRBV7-2 and TRBJ2-7; 7 bases are shared with TRBD2. Germline-derived CDR1 and CDR2 are SGHTA and FQGNSA. The CDR3 sequence is 13 residues long. Losses at the gene ends were 3 bases for V and 5 bases for J; bases not matched to a gene: 4. The CDR3 region has the DNA TGTGCCAGCAGCTTGCGGGGGATGGACGAGCAGTACTTC. Its protein product is CASSLRGMDEQYF.

The chain employs TRBV4-1 and TRBJ1-4; D may be TRBD1 (6 bases). Deletions cut 5 bases from V and 3 bases from J, with 10 bases between. This CDR3 contains 14 residues. CDR1 and CDR2 from the germline V gene are MGHRA and YSYEKL. The CDR3 region is CASSRGLANEKLFF. In nucleotides, the CDR3 is TGCGCCAGCAGCAGGGGGTTGGCTAATGAAAAACTGTTTTTT.

This clone appeared a single time. The chain recombines TRBV2 with TRBJ1-5; TRBD1 matches at 12 bases. This CDR3 comprises 15 residues. Trimming at V came to 6 bases and at J to 5 bases, leaving 5 bases not matched to a gene. Germline V lookup: CDR1 SNHLY, CDR2 FYNNEI. CDR3 DNA sequence: TGTGCCAGCAGCAGGGACAGGGGGCATGATCAGCCCCAGCATTTT. Protein product: CASSRDRGHDQPQHF.

This chain uses TRBV4-2 with TRBJ2-3, with D perhaps TRBD2 (6 bases). Trimming cost V 4 bases and J 4 bases, with 15 bases left between them. Germline V CDR1 and CDR2: LGHNA, YNFKEQ. CDR3 length: 15 residues. The CDR3 here is CASSPLTSSSDTQYF. The CDR3 nucleotides are TGTGCCAGCAGCCCCCTGACTAGTAGCTCAGATACGCAGTATTTT.

J is TRBJ2-1 and V is TRBV5-1, with unresolved D. The CDR3 length is 14 residues. V was pared by 9 bases and J by 0 bases, with 13 bases between. Germline V gene lookup returns CDR1 SGHRS and CDR2 YFSETQ. The CDR3 spells CATALGISYNEQFF. In nucleotides, the CDR3 is TGCGCCACCGCCTTGGGCATCTCCTACAATGAGCAGTTCTTC.

This clone has just a few counts. The chain is built from TRBV4-3 and TRBJ2-1; D unclear. CDR3 length equals 14 residues. With 1 base removed from V and 11 bases from J, the gap between germline ends came to 15 bases. Germline V gene data show CDR1 as LGHNA and CDR2 as YSLEER. The DNA for the CDR3 is TGCGCCAGCAGCCAAGGTACCCGGGCCCCAAAGCAGTTCTTC. Its protein product is CASSQGTRAPKQFF.

The chain combines TRBV19 with TRBJ2-5, with D possibly TRBD1 on 6 matching bases. The CDR3 has 12 residues. Germline V gene sequence: CDR1 LNHDA, CDR2 SQIVND (reference sequence). Trimming left V 9 bases short and J 4 bases short, with 12 bases between. DNA for the CDR3: TGTGCCAGCAGGGGCCCCACAGAGACCCAGTACTTC. This codes for CASRGPTETQYF.

This clone turned up a few times. This chain links TRBV29-1 with TRBJ2-7; D perhaps matches TRBD2 (6 bases). The CDR3 spans 15 residues. Germline CDR1 SQVTM, CDR2 ANQGSEA. V lost 4 bases and J lost 0, with 16 bases in between. The DNA for the CDR3 is TGCAGCGTTGTGGAGGGGACCAGGAGCTCCTACGAGCAGTACTTC. Residues: CSVVEGTRSSYEQYF.

This chain links TRBV18 with TRBJ2-7, with 9 positions matching TRBD1. The length of the CDR3 is 16 residues. V trimming: 6 bases; J trimming: 3 bases; junction bases outside the gene matches: 12. The germline gives CDR1 KGHSH, CDR2 LQKENI. The CDR3 DNA reads TGTGCCAGCTCCCACCAAGAGCCGGGACAGGGCTACGAGCAGTACTTC. This encodes CASSHQEPGQGYEQYF.

Here the CDR3 reads CASSLKSFEGTSPYNEQFF. DNA for the CDR3: TGTGCCAGCAGCTTAAAAAGTTTCGAAGGGACTAGCCCCTACAATGAGCAGTTCTTC. The rearrangement joins TRBV7-3 to TRBJ2-1, with 9 bases identical to TRBD2. V dropped 1 base and J dropped 2; count of bases not matched to a gene: 12. CDR1 is SGHTA and CDR2 is FQGTGA in the germline V gene. This CDR3 has 19 residues.

This clone was counted a few times. The V and J genes are TRBV4-3 and TRBJ2-2, with 8 bases aligning to TRBD2. The CDR3 length is 18 residues. Germline V gene data show CDR1 as LGHNA and CDR2 as YSLEER. J lost 7 bases, V lost 2 bases, and 15 bases had no gene match. CDR3 nucleotides: TGCGCCAGCAGCCAATACCCCGGGGGGGCCTTCAGCAGCGGGGAGCTGTTTTTT. This translates into CASSQYPGGAFSSGELFF.

The chain has TRBV5-6 and TRBJ1-1; 7 bases fit TRBD1. The CDR3 spans 15 residues. V was clipped by 4 bases and J by 1 base; unmatched bases: 7. CDR1 and CDR2 (germline): SGHDT, YYEEEE. The CDR3 sequence: CASSRTGSQNTEAFF. The CDR3 DNA sequence: TGTGCCAGCAGCAGGACAGGTTCTCAGAACACTGAAGCTTTCTTT. Drawing the rest from reference TRBV5-6 and TRBJ1-1, the complete variable domain is DAGVTQSPTHLIKTRGQQVTLRCSPKSGHDTVSWYQQALGQGPQFIFQYYEEEERQRGNFPDRFSGHQFPNYSSELNVNALLLGDSALYLCASSRTGSQNTEAFFGQGTRLTVV.

The chain employs TRBV19 and TRBJ1-1; D may be TRBD1 (5 bases). The CDR3 contains 13 residues. Germline CDR1 is LNHDA and CDR2 is SQIVND (reference sequence). Trimming took 10 bases from V and 5 from J, leaving 17 bases between them. The CDR3 DNA reads as TGTGCCACTTCCGGGACCCGCGGGACTGAAGCTTTCTTT. Translated, it gives CATSGTRGTEAFF.

In its sample, this clone was seen a few times. This chain uses TRBV5-1 with TRBJ2-5; D is possibly TRBD2 (5 bases). The germline V gene has CDR1 SGHRS and CDR2 YFSETQ. This CDR3 is 15 amino acids long. V lost 1 base and J lost 6, with 16 bases in between. The CDR3 sequence is CASSLTVSGGKTQYF. DNA for the CDR3: TGCGCCAGCAGCTTGACAGTAAGCGGTGGGAAGACCCAGTACTTC. Using reference TRBV5-1 and TRBJ2-5 for the parts outside the CDR3, the full variable domain is KAGVTQTPRYLIKTRGQQVTLSCSPISGHRSVSWYQQTPGQGLQFLFEYFSETQRNKGNFPGRFSGRQFSNSRSEMNVSTLELGDSALYLCASSLTVSGGKTQYFGPGTRLLVL.

This chain joins TRBV5-1 and TRBJ2-3; TRBD2 aligns across 10 bases. CDR3 length: 16 amino acids. The trim removed 4 bases at V and 6 bases at J, leaving 11 bases unmatched. Germline CDR1 SGHRS, CDR2 YFSETQ. Written as DNA, the CDR3 is TGCGCCAGCAGCCCTGCGCTAGCGGGGGCTCTGGATACGCAGTATTTT. It encodes CASSPALAGALDTQYF.

The V gene is TRBV4-1, the J gene TRBJ2-5; D possibly matches TRBD1 or TRBD2 (5 bases each). The germline CDR1 and CDR2 sequences are MGHRA and YSYEKL. There are 17 residues in the CDR3. V was trimmed by 0 bases and J by 4 bases, leaving 18 bases between them. The CDR3 DNA reads as TGCGCCAGCAGCCAAGATCGGATGGTTTGGGGGTCAGAGACCCAGTACTTC. It yields the protein CASSQDRMVWGSETQYF.

The chain employs TRBV9 and TRBJ2-1; D is perhaps TRBD1 (6 bases). Trimming removed 1 base from V and 6 bases from J, with 14 bases in between. Germline-derived CDR1 and CDR2 are SGDLS and YYNGEE. This CDR3 has 15 residues. CDR3 loop: CASSVQTTGPNEQFF. DNA for the CDR3: TGTGCCAGCAGCGTACAGACTACAGGGCCCAATGAGCAGTTCTTC.